This entry is about one T cell receptor (beta chain). Clinical histories supplied by participants themselves formed the basis of cohort assignment. This sample stems from a study of blood T cell repertoires in COVID-19. Clones were sequenced by immunoSEQ multiplex PCR, and TCRdb holds only the in-frame ones, with some missing. The data hold approximately 190,000 clones, with over 80% observed a single time. Germline V gene lookup returns CDR1 MNHNS and CDR2 SASEGT. This CDR3 comprises 16 residues. Trimming left V 3 bases short and J 3 bases short, with 18 bases between. This chain uses TRBV6-1 with TRBJ2-7; weak D call: TRBD1 (6 bases). The specimen sequenced was PBMCs or T cells enriched from blood (not recorded which). The receptor's source is a woman aged 25-40 years who had been exposed to COVID-19. The CDR3 DNA is TGTGCCAGCAGTGACGAGCGATACGAACAGGGCTACGAGCAGTACTTC. Protein product: CASSDERYEQGYEQYF.